This paragraph covers one T cell receptor (beta chain) sequence. There is no known antigen for this receptor. The input lacks base qualities; no much larger clone sits a single base away. This sample was taken from a study of a mutant IDH1 vaccine in newly diagnosed glioma (dated by TCRdb to about 2021). With regard to the full study: Patients received eight vaccinations in weeks 1, 3, 5, 7, 11, 15, 19 and 23, corresponding to visits V03 through V10. Vaccination started 4-6 weeks after radiotherapy alone, or was given together with temozolomide cycles in the groups whose treatment included chemotherapy. The roughly 33 treated patients were approximately 62% male and 37.5% female, with a mean age of approximately 38 years. Before enrollment, most patients had been given radiochemotherapy with temozolomide as standard therapy, while the rest had received either radiotherapy alone or temozolomide alone. Peripheral blood samples were drawn at six visits, namely V03 (baseline), V05, V07, V10, V12 and V13. For exploratory analyses, about two dozen treated patients had longitudinal TCRB deep sequencing done wherever samples were available.

The method was the immunoSEQ multiplex PCR assay. Following the manufacturer's protocol, the hsTCRB Kit was used to amplify rearranged TCR beta chain sequences. TCRB libraries were sequenced on an Illumina MiSeq. The original methods were these. The kit vendor's proprietary platform handled demultiplexing, trimming and gene mapping. Not all clones reach the TCRdb copy of this immuneACCESS table, which keeps in-frame sequences only. Checked studies attribute under half of the gap to unresolved V genes and leave the rest unexplained. That table is the source of V, J and clone size, and D and trimming were worked out from the DNA. For this sample there are tens of thousands of clones; 75% to 90% appear just once. About 1.4% of the sample belongs to the ten largest clones. Overall study outcomes, separate from this receptor: Immune responses induced by the vaccine were seen in approximately 93% of patients across multiple MHC alleles. No apparent relationship was observed between pseudoprogression and alterations in the top peripheral T cell clonotypes detected by TCRB sequencing. PBMC samples for TCRB deep sequencing were selected based on availability. According to the authors, sample limitations meant that analyses of patient blood samples could not be reproduced.

According to the germline V gene, CDR1 reads SQVTM and CDR2 reads ANQGSEA. Trimming takes 1 base from V and 5 bases from J, and the germline ends sit 20 bases apart. Including the terminal cysteine and phenylalanine, the CDR3 comprises 16 residues. Only CDR3 DNA is held: 48 bases, read in frame from base 1. Explained via the paper, the time point label denotes: week 23, last vaccination. A 20-mer mutant IDH1 peptide at 300 micrograms in Montanide made up each vaccine dose, which was injected subcutaneously together with topical imiquimod. All donors had newly diagnosed IDH1-mutant astrocytomas of WHO grade 3 or 4 that showed loss of nuclear ATRX. The samples were drawn from NOA16, a multicentre, single-arm, open-label phase I trial in Germany that tested a mutant IDH1 peptide vaccine in humans for the first time. Genomic DNA for TCRB sequencing was extracted from EDTA blood using the DNeasy Blood and Tissue Kit.

This clonotype originated in a man between 40 and 49 years old with glioma. The sequence joins TRBV29-1 to TRBJ1-2, with TRBD1 perhaps the D gene, on 5 matching bases. Sample: PBMCs, taken from a glioma patient whose treatment included an IDH1 peptide vaccine. The nucleotides read TGCAGCGTTGAAGGCACCTTGGGACGGAGTGGTTATGGCTACACCTTC. The resulting protein is CSVEGTLGRSGYGYTF. Supplemented by the reference TRBV29-1 and TRBJ1-2 proteins around the CDR3, the complete variable domain is SAVISQKPSRDICQRGTSLTIQCQVDSQVTMMFWYRQQPGQSLTLIATANQGSEATYESGFVIDKFPISRPNLTFSTLTVSNMSPEDSSIYLCSVEGTLGRSGYGYTFGSGTRLTVV.